This T cell receptor (beta chain) derives from a study of pediatric ulcerative colitis (dated by TCRdb to between 2019 and 2020). At the level of the whole study: Fewer than ten ulcerative colitis patients had pancolitis and two had left-sided colitis, with histology consistent with ulcerative colitis in all. Nine newly diagnosed, treatment-naive pediatric ulcerative colitis patients and a few non-IBD control children each provided paired blood and rectal samples. Using the Pediatric Ulcerative Colitis Activity Index, two patients were classed as having mild disease, four as having moderate disease and three as having acute severe colitis.

Ulcerative colitis patients had received no immunosuppressive medication before the diagnostic colonoscopy. A blood sample was obtained concurrently with the colonoscopy. The Wizard kit (Promega) was used to extract genomic DNA from the blood and intestinal samples. As to this clone: The specificity of this receptor is unknown. Base qualities are missing; no much larger clone stands one base away.

The CDR3 covers 13 residues, taking in both the cysteine and the phenylalanine. Solely the CDR3 DNA is kept, with 39 bases framed from the first base. The germline V gene (reference sequence) provides CDR1 MNHNY and CDR2 SVGAGI. Cut back by 5 bases and 2 bases, the V and J ends lie 10 bases apart. Using the immunoSEQ TRB Survey service, rearranged CDR3 beta regions were amplified from genomic DNA with multiplex V and J primers. To keep depth equal across samples, survey-level sequencing depth of up to 500,000 reads per sample was applied. Libraries were purified and pooled, and sequencing was performed on Illumina technology. The paper's data handling went like this. Productive clonality, sample overlap, pairwise scatters, CDR3 beta length, V/D/J gene usage and productiveness were assessed with immunoSEQ online tools. Calculated diversity was defined as the number of unique rearrangements divided by total templates, multiplied by 100, and Shannon and Simpson indices were computed as well. For principal component analysis, Z-score normalized data were analyzed with the R prcomp function and the ggbiplot package. Morisita's index was used to measure clonal overlap between blood and rectum within each subject. TCRdb carries this immuneACCESS record with in-frame sequences only. Its versions omit some clonotypes, under half of them owing to an unresolved V gene in the studies checked, with the rest unexplained. Clone size and the V and J calls come from that table; the DNA yielded D and trimming. This sample is represented by about 64,000 clones; 70% to 90% of them were singletons. Approximately 3.7% of the sample rests with the top ten.

Results and caveats for the whole study, not just this receptor: Because repertoires came from total lymphocyte DNA, patterns in rare subsets such as regulatory T cells may not be reflected. Autologous blood-rectal clonal overlap was significantly higher in ulcerative colitis patients than in controls, suggesting increased T cell trafficking to inflamed tissue. A couple of rectal CDR3 clonotypes were detected in all ulcerative colitis patients and were not detected in any of the controls. Only a handful of individuals were included in the healthy control group, which was small. Controls, mild-moderate and acute severe colitis patients were separated by rectal repertoire features, and reduced rectal diversity due to clonal expansions was observed in acute severe colitis. For technical reasons, blood samples from two patients gave substantially fewer templates, and these samples were excluded from the blood-rectal overlap analysis.

The sample comprised blood. The TCR originated in a boy aged 10-17 years with severe ulcerative colitis. The sequence joins TRBV6-6 to TRBJ2-7, with the D gene not confidently named. The encoded CDR3 is CASSPTAAYEQYF. The DNA sequence reads TGTGCCAGCAGTCCCACAGCCGCCTACGAGCAGTACTTC.